This is a list of T cell receptor beta chains from one sample in a study of blood T cells in healthy people across ages. Each CDR3 protein is one row after TCRdb ran MiXCR on the 5' RACE reads. The table lists about 640,000 distinct CDR3 sequences, 58% of them singletons, with 30% to 45% in the top ten. Sequencing used blood. The receptors derive from a man between 60 and 70 years old in good health. Both conserved end residues are part of each CDR3. A D gene is named only where the DNA matches it firmly. Rows give clone size only sometimes, using once, few, many, or a class for an expanded clone.

- | TRBJ2-7 | TRBV11-2 | - | CASSPNGPEAQYF | TGTGCCAGCAGCCCCAACGGGCCTGAGGCCCAGTACTTC
few | TRBJ1-1 | TRBV3-1 | - | CASSQVETGKAFF | TGTGCCAGCAGCCAAGTAGAAACCGGCAAAGCTTTCTTT
- | TRBJ2-7 | TRBV6-5 | TRBD1 | CASRAGTGEWYEQYF | TGTGCCAGCAGGGCCGGGACAGGGGAGTGGTACGAGCAGTACTTC
- | TRBJ1-2 | TRBV2 | - | CASSLAEGSGYTF | TGTGCCAGCAGCCTGGCGGAGGGAAGTGGCTACACCTTC
- | TRBJ2-1 | TRBV24-1 | - | CATSDLTGGGGEQFF | TGTGCCACCAGTGATTTAACCGGGGGAGGGGGTGAGCAGTTCTTC
- | TRBJ1-3 | TRBV7-2 | TRBD1 | CASSDRVSGNTIYF | TGTGCCAGCAGCGACAGGGTATCTGGAAACACCATATATTTT
few | TRBJ2-5 | TRBV25-1 | - | CASSISGLETQYF | TGTGCCAGCAGTATTTCCGGGCTGGAGACCCAGTACTTC
few | TRBJ1-2 | TRBV20-1 | TRBD1 | CSGTGGNYGYTF | TGCAGCGGAACAGGGGGGAACTATGGCTACACCTTC
- | TRBJ1-3 | TRBV7-2 | - | CASSLTSSGNTIYF | TGTGCCAGCAGCTTAACGAGCTCTGGAAACACCATATATTTT
once | TRBJ1-4 | TRBV3-1 | TRBD1 | CASSQKGGQGNEKLFF | TGTGCCAGCAGCCAAAAAGGGGGACAGGGAAATGAAAAACTGTTTTTT
few | TRBJ2-7 | TRBV5-1 | - | CASSSGQQPSYEQYF | TGCGCCAGCAGCAGCGGACAGCAACCCTCCTACGAGCAGTACTTC
- | TRBJ2-7 | TRBV4-1 | - | CASSQDWAGASSYNEQYF | TGCGCCAGCAGCCAAGATTGGGCAGGGGCGAGCTCCTACAATGAGCAGTACTTC
- | TRBJ2-1 | TRBV18 | - | CASSPPIFGNEQFF | TGTGCCAGCTCACCACCGATCTTCGGGAATGAGCAGTTCTTC
few | TRBJ1-5 | TRBV12-3/TRBV12-4 | - | CASSFDEYGGQPQHF | TGTGCCAGCAGTTTCGACGAGTACGGCGGGCAGCCCCAGCATTTT
few | TRBJ1-2 | TRBV2 | - | CASRSRATIYGYTF | TGTGCCAGCAGAAGCCGGGCTACCATCTATGGCTACACCTTC
few | TRBJ1-2 | TRBV12-3/TRBV12-4 | - | CASSSTRLGYTF | TGTGCCAGCAGCTCGACACGGCTAGGCTACACCTTC
- | TRBJ1-4 | TRBV6-5 | - | CASSPRGWREKLFF | TGTGCCAGCAGCCCCAGGGGTTGGCGTGAAAAACTGTTTTTT